The 13 T cell receptor beta chains below all came from one sample that was sequenced in a study of T cells in Graves' hyperthyroidism and ophthalmopathy. Amplified regions were TCR beta CDR3 sequences from RNA transcripts. First-round RT-PCR of the TCR CDR3 relied on the HTBI primer set. From the multiplex PCR reads, TCRdb called clonotypes with MiXCR, one entry per CDR3 protein. The sample has roughly 500,000 distinct CDR3 sequences; 15% to 20% are singletons. Input material: blood. These receptors were collected from a woman under 40 with Graves' ophthalmopathy.

In this sample, this clonotype turned up many times. The rearrangement links TRBV5-1 to TRBJ1-2; D unclear. Germline V gene sequence: CDR1 SGHRS, CDR2 YFSETQ. V shed 4 bases and J shed 8 bases, with 15 bases lying between them. The CDR3 sequence is 13 residues long. In nucleotides, the CDR3 is TGCGCCAGCAGCCCGGCGGGTCAGAGGGGCTACACCTTC. Amino acid sequence: CASSPAGQRGYTF.

This clonotype was counted many times. CDR3 DNA: TGTGCCAGCAGTTTGAATCGGAATGAGCAGTTCTTC. This encodes CASSLNRNEQFF. The rearrangement links TRBV27 to TRBJ2-1; D gene ambiguous. Germline CDR1 MNHEY, CDR2 SMNVEV (reference sequence). V was clipped by 3 bases and J by 7 bases, with 7 bases between them. This CDR3 has 12 amino acids.

This clonotype was counted at least ten times. The chain employs TRBV11-3 and TRBJ2-1; 7 nucleotides line up with TRBD2. Trimming removed 5 bases from V and 6 bases from J; junction bases left unmatched: 10. Germline values: CDR1 SGHNT, CDR2 YENEEA. This CDR3 has 15 amino acids. CDR3 sequence (DNA): TGTGCCAGCAGCACCCCTGCGGGAGCGGGCAATGAGCAGTTCTTC. As protein: CASSTPAGAGNEQFF.

The table lists this clonotype with a count of one. The genes are TRBV5-1 and TRBJ2-3, with TRBD2 as a possible D gene (6 bases). CDR1 SGHRS and CDR2 YFSETQ come from the germline V gene. V was cut by 4 bases and J by 1 base, with 13 bases left in between. The CDR3 is made up of 15 amino acids. CDR3 amino acids: CASSLTSTGTDTQYF. DNA of the CDR3: TGCGCCAGCAGCCTCACTAGCACTGGCACAGATACGCAGTATTTT.

As for this clonotype: A read error may be the cause here, since a much bigger clone is one base away. The chain couples TRBV20-1 to TRBJ2-2, with TRBD2 matching 8 bases. This CDR3 comprises 20 residues. Germline CDR1 reads DFQATT; CDR2 reads SNEGSKA (reference sequence). The CDR3, as DNA: TGCGGTACAAGGGTAGCGGGGACCTCTAGTCCCTATAAACACACCGGGGAGCTGTTTTTT. Its protein product is CGTRVAGTSSPYKHTGELFF.

This clonotype was recorded a few times. The rearrangement joins TRBV6-2 or TRBV6-3 to TRBJ2-2; 8 nucleotides match TRBD2. Per the germline V gene, CDR1 is MNHEY and CDR2 is SVGEGT. Trimming removed 6 bases from V and 0 bases from J; junction bases left unmatched: 12. The CDR3 is made up of 18 amino acids. The CDR3 here is CASRKHSGAPPNTGELFF. CDR3 sequence (DNA): TGTGCCAGCAGAAAGCATAGCGGGGCCCCTCCGAACACCGGGGAGCTGTTTTTT.

This clonotype was counted only a few times. This may come from a read error, since a much larger clone is one base off. The chain has TRBV18 and TRBJ2-2; D not resolved. The germline V gene has CDR1 KGHSH and CDR2 LQKENI. The CDR3 consists of 15 residues. The CDR3 loop is CVSSRFQANTGELFF. Here the CDR3 DNA reads TGTGTCAGCTCACGGTTCCAGGCGAACACCGGGGAGCTGTTTTTT.

This clonotype appeared a few times. V usage is TRBV4-3 and J usage is TRBJ2-3; perhaps TRBD1 as D (6 bases). Germline CDR1 reads LGHNA; CDR2 reads YSLEER. V lost 1 base and J 1 base, leaving 15 bases between the germline ends. The CDR3 is made up of 17 amino acids. The CDR3 bases are TGCGCCAGCAGCCAAGGTCGGGTAGGGGGAGGCACAGATACGCAGTATTTT. Its translation is CASSQGRVGGGTDTQYF.

This chain connects TRBV15 to TRBJ2-7; possible D gene TRBD2, 5 bases. Germline V gene data show CDR1 as LNHNV and CDR2 as YYDKDF (reference sequence). Trimming took off 2 bases at V and 3 bases at J, with 14 bases between the two ends. The CDR3 is made up of 15 amino acids. The CDR3 DNA is TGTGCCACCAGCAGACAATTCCCGGAGGTCTACGAGCAGTACTTC. It specifies CATSRQFPEVYEQYF.

This clonotype appeared many times. The chain combines TRBV20-1 with TRBJ2-5; D is possibly TRBD2 (5 bases). Germline V lookup: CDR1 DFQATT, CDR2 SNEGSKA (reference sequence). Trimming left V 5 bases short and J 0 bases short, with 10 bases between. The CDR3 has 13 residues. The CDR3 reads CSAAAGNQETQYF. Here the CDR3 DNA reads TGCAGTGCTGCCGCCGGGAACCAAGAGACCCAGTACTTC.

V is TRBV29-1 and J is TRBJ2-7, with 7 positions matching TRBD1. The CDR3 totals 12 residues. V was clipped by 6 bases and J by 2 bases; unmatched bases: 4. Germline V lookup: CDR1 SQVTM, CDR2 ANQGSEA. The CDR3 loop reads CSVRQGPYEQYF. In nucleotides, the CDR3 is TGCAGCGTACGACAGGGACCCTACGAGCAGTACTTC.

In this sample, this clonotype turned up many times. The genes are TRBV20-1 and TRBJ2-1, with 12 positions matching TRBD2. This CDR3 is built from 17 residues. CDR1 and CDR2 from the germline V gene are DFQATT and SNEGSKA (reference sequence). With 5 bases clipped from V and 10 bases from J, the junction kept 18 bases outside the gene matches. CDR3 coding DNA: TGCAGTGCTTTTCGGACTAGCGGGGTGGTAGTCGGCAACGAGCAGTTCTTC. Translation gives CSAFRTSGVVVGNEQFF.

This clonotype was seen a handful of times. The gene calls are TRBV5-6 and TRBJ2-3; possible D gene TRBD2, 6 bases. The germline V gene encodes CDR1 SGHDT and CDR2 YYEEEE. The V gene lost 2 bases and the J gene lost 0 bases, with 13 bases spanning the gap. The length of the CDR3 is 16 residues. The CDR3 region has the DNA TGTGCCAGCAGCTTTTTGGGGACTCCGAGCACAGATACGCAGTATTTT. Its protein is CASSFLGTPSTDTQYF.